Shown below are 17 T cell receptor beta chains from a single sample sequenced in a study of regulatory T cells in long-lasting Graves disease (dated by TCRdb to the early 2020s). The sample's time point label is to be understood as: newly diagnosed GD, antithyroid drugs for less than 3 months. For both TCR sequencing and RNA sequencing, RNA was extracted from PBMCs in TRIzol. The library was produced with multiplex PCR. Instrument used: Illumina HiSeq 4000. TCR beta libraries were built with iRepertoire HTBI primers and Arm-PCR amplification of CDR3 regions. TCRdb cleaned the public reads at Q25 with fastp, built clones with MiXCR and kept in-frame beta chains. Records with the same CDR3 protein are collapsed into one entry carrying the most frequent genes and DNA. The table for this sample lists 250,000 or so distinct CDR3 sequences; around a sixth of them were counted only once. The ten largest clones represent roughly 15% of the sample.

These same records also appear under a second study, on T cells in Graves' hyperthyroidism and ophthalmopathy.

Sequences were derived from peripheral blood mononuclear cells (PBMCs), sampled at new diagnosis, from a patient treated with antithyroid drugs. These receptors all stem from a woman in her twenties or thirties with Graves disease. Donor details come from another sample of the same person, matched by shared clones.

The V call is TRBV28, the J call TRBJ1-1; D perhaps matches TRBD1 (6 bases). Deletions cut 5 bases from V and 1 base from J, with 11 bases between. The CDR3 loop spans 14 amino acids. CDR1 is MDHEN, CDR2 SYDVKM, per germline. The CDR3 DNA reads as TGTGCCAGCAGTAGCGGGACACCGAACACTGAAGCTTTCTTT. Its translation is CASSSGTPNTEAFF.

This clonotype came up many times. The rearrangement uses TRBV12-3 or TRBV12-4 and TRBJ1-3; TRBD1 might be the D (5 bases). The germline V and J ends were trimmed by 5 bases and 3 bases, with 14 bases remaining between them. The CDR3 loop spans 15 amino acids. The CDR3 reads CASSPSRGVGNTIYF. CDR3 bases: TGTGCCAGCAGTCCAAGCCGAGGGGTTGGAAACACCATATATTTT.

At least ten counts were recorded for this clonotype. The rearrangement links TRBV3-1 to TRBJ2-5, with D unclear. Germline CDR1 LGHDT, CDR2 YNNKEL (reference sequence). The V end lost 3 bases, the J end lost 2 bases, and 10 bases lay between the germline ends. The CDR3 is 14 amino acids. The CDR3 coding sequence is TGTGCCAGCAGCCAGATACGACGGCAAGAGACCCAGTACTTC. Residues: CASSQIRRQETQYF.

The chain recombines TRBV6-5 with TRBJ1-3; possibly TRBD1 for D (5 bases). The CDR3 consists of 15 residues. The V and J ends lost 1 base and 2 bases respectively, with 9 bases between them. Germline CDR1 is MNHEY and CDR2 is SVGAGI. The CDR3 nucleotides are TGTGCCAGCAGTTACTTCGGGACTGCTGGAAACACCATATATTTT. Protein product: CASSYFGTAGNTIYF.

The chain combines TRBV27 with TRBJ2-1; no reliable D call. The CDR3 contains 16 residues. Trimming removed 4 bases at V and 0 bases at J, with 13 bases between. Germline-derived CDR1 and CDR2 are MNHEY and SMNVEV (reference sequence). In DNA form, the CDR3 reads TGTGCCAGCAGTTCCACGACCTGGAGCTCCTACAATGAGCAGTTCTTC. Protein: CASSSTTWSSYNEQFF.

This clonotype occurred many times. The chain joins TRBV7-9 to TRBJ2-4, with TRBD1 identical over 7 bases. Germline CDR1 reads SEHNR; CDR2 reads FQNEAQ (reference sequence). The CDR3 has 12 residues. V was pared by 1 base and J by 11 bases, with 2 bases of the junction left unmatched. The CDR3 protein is CASSLVQGVQYF. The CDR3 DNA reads TGTGCCAGCAGCTTAGTTCAGGGGGTTCAGTACTTC.

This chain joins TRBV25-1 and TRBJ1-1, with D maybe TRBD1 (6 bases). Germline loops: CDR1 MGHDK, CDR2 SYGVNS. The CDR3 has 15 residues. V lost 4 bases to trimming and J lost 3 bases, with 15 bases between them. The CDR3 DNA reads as TGTGCCAGCAGTGCCTCCCCAGGGGCCGACACTGAAGCTTTCTTT. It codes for CASSASPGADTEAFF.

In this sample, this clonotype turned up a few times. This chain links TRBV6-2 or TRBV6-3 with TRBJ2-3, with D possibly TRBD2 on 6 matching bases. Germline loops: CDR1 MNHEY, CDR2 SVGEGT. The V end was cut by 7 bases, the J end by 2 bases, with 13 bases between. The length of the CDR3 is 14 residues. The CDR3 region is CASTPAGNTDTQYF. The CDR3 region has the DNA TGTGCCAGCACCCCCGCGGGGAACACAGATACGCAGTATTTT.

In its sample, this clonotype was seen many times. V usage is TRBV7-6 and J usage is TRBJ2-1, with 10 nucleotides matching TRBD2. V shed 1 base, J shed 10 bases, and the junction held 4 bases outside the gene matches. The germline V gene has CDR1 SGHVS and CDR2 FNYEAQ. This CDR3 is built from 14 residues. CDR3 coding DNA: TGTGCCAGCAGCTTAGAGGTAGCGGGGGGCGAGCAGTTCTTC. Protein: CASSLEVAGGEQFF.

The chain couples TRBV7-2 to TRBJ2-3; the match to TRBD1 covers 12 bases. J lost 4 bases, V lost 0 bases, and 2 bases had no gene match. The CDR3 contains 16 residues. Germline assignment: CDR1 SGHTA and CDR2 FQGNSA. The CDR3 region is CASSLAGTGGPDTQYF. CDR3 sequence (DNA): TGTGCCAGCAGCTTAGCGGGGACAGGGGGCCCAGATACGCAGTATTTT.

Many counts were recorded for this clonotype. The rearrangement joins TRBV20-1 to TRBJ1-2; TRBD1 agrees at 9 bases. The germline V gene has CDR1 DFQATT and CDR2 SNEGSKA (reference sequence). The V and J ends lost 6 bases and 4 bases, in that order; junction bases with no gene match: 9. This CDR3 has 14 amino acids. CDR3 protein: CSATTGGGSYGYTF. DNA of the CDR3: TGCAGTGCAACTACAGGGGGCGGTAGCTATGGCTACACCTTC.

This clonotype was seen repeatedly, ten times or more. CDR3 nucleotide sequence: TGCGCCAGCAGCACGACAGGGGACGAGCAGTACTTC. Translating it yields CASSTTGDEQYF. This chain joins TRBV10-2 and TRBJ2-7; 8 bases fit TRBD1. Germline V gene lookup returns CDR1 WSHSY and CDR2 SAAADI. The V segment lost 6 bases and the J segment 5 bases; nucleotides outside the gene matches: 3. The CDR3 spans 12 residues.

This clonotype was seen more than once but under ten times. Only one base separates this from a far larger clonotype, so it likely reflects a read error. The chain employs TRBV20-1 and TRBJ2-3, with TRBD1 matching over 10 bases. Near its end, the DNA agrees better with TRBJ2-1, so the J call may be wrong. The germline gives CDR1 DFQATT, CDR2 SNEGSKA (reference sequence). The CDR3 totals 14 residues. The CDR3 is CSARADRGYDEQFF. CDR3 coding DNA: TGCAGTGCTAGAGCGGACAGGGGGTACGATGAGCAGTTCTTC.

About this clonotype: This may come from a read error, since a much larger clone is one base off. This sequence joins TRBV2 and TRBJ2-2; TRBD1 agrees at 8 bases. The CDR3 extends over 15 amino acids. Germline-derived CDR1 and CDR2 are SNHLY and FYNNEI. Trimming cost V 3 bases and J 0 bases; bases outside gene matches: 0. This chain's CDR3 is CASSETGANTGELFF. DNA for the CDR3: TGTGCCAGCAGTGAGACAGGGGCGAACACCGGGGAGCTGTTTTTT.

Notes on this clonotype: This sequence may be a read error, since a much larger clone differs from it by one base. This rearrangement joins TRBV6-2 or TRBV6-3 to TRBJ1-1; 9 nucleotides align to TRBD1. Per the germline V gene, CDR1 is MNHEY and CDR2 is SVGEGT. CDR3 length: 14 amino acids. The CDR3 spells CASSYRTGDTVAFF. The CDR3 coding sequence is TGTGCCAGCAGTTACCGGACAGGGGACACTGTAGCTTTCTTT.

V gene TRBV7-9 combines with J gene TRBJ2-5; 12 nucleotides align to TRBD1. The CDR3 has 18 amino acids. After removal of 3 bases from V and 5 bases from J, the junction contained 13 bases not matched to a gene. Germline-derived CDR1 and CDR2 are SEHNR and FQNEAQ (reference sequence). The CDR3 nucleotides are TGTGCCAGCAGCTTCCCAAGGGACAGGGGGCGCCCCGGGGAGACCCAGTACTTC. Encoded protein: CASSFPRDRGRPGETQYF.

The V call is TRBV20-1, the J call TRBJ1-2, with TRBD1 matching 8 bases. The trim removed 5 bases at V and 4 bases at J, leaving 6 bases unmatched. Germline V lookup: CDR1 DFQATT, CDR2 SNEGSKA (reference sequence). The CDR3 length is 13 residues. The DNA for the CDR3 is TGCAGTGCTCGACAGGGGAAAGCCTATGGCTACACCTTC. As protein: CSARQGKAYGYTF.